These 21 T cell receptor beta chains came from one sample sequenced in a study of blood T cell repertoires in COVID-19. Some clones are missing from TCRdb's copy, which holds only in-frame ones; the method was immunoSEQ multiplex PCR. This table holds approximately 210,000 clones, roughly four fifths found once. Source material: peripheral blood. All receptors come from a woman aged 40-49 years with acute or convalescent COVID-19.

The rearrangement links TRBV5-1 to TRBJ1-3; D is unresolved. Trimming left V 3 bases short and J 4 bases short, with 11 bases between. Germline V gives CDR1 SGHRS, CDR2 YFSETQ. This CDR3 region has 14 residues. The CDR3 nucleotides are TGCGCCAGCAGCTCCGAGGCACTCGGAAACACCATATATTTT. It codes for CASSSEALGNTIYF.

This clone was counted once. CDR3 in amino acids: CASSPLQGNNEQFF. The CDR3 DNA sequence: TGTGCCAGCAGTCCTTTACAGGGAAACAATGAGCAGTTCTTC. The chain is built from TRBV2 and TRBJ2-1, with D possibly being TRBD1 (6 bases). The germline gives CDR1 SNHLY, CDR2 FYNNEI. With 5 bases removed from V and 5 bases from J, the gap between germline ends came to 13 bases. There are 14 residues in the CDR3.

The chain links TRBV4-3 to TRBJ2-7; 7 bases map to TRBD2. Germline CDR1 reads LGHNA; CDR2 reads YSLEER. V lost 0 bases to trimming and J lost 2 bases; unmatched junction nucleotides: 4. This CDR3 contains 15 residues. The CDR3: CASSQDTSAPYEQYF. For the CDR3, the DNA is TGCGCCAGCAGCCAAGACACTAGCGCTCCCTACGAGCAGTACTTC.

The chain combines TRBV5-5 with TRBJ2-7, with D tentatively TRBD1 (5 bases). The length of the CDR3 is 13 residues. Trimming cost V 1 base and J 5 bases, with 10 bases left between them. Germline V gene data show CDR1 as SGHKS and CDR2 as YYEKEE (reference sequence). CDR3: CASSLQGPDEQYF. CDR3 coding DNA: TGTGCCAGCAGCTTGCAGGGTCCCGACGAGCAGTACTTC.

The V gene is TRBV10-2, the J gene TRBJ1-6, with D unclear. Germline-derived CDR1 and CDR2 are WSHSY and SAAADI. The ends were cut back, 3 bases at V and 10 bases at J, with 13 bases in the middle. The CDR3 loop spans 14 amino acids. The CDR3 spells CASSEEGGGSPLHF. The CDR3 DNA reads TGCGCCAGCAGTGAAGAGGGCGGCGGATCACCCCTCCACTTT.

The V call is TRBV19, the J call TRBJ2-1, with TRBD2 as a possible D gene (5 bases). CDR1 is LNHDA, CDR2 SQIVND, per germline (reference sequence). This CDR3 contains 13 residues. V was pared by 7 bases and J by 7 bases, with 14 bases between. DNA of the CDR3: TGTGCCAGTAAGGCGGGTGGGTGGAATGAGCAGTTCTTC. This translates into CASKAGGWNEQFF.

The V call is TRBV7-2, the J call TRBJ1-6; 7 bases are shared with TRBD1. The germline CDR1 and CDR2 sequences are SGHTA and FQGNSA. Losses at the gene ends were 5 bases for V and 5 bases for J; bases not matched to a gene: 12. This CDR3 has 17 amino acids. The CDR3 reads CASSLPDRVGNNSPLHF. The CDR3 DNA reads TGTGCCAGCAGCCTGCCCGACAGGGTCGGTAATAATTCACCCCTCCACTTT.

V is TRBV2 and J is TRBJ1-5; 9 bases map to TRBD1. Germline loops: CDR1 SNHLY, CDR2 FYNNEI. The CDR3 contains 15 residues. The junction had 7 bases not matched to a gene; V was cut back by 7 bases and J by 3 bases. CDR3 coding DNA: TGTGCCAGCACCAGGACAGGGGTTGCCAATCAGCCCCAGCATTTT. This gives the protein CASTRTGVANQPQHF.

The chain's CDR3 is CASSFTARGIDEQYF. The DNA for the CDR3 is TGTGCCAGCAGCTTCACCGCCAGGGGGATTGACGAGCAGTACTTC. The chain carries TRBV7-6 and TRBJ2-7; 7 positions agree with TRBD1. With V trimmed by 3 bases and J by 5 bases, 10 bases remained unmatched. Germline CDR1 and CDR2: SGHVS and FNYEAQ. This CDR3 region has 15 residues.

The rearrangement uses TRBV12-5 and TRBJ2-3; D gene ambiguous. Looked up from germline, CDR1 is LGHNT and CDR2 is FRNRAP. Trimming stripped 2 bases from V and 1 base from J, with 4 bases between. This CDR3 has 13 amino acids. The CDR3 DNA is TGTGCTAGTGGTTTGCGTGGCACAGATACGCAGTATTTT. This gives the protein CASGLRGTDTQYF.

The CDR3 sequence is CASSPTGDSYNEQFF. DNA of the CDR3: TGTGCCAGCTCTCCGACAGGGGACTCCTACAATGAGCAGTTCTTC. The rearrangement links TRBV18 to TRBJ2-1; TRBD1 matches at 8 bases. CDR1 KGHSH and CDR2 LQKENI come from the germline V gene. After removal of 6 bases from V and 0 bases from J, the junction contained 4 bases not matched to a gene. The CDR3 spans 15 residues.

CDR3 loop: CSTRDRGSLYDEQYF. The CDR3 DNA reads as TGCAGCACAAGGGACAGGGGGTCTCTTTATGACGAGCAGTACTTC. The chain is built from TRBV29-1 and TRBJ2-7, with TRBD1 matching 11 bases. After removal of 8 bases from V and 5 bases from J, the junction contained 14 bases not matched to a gene. There are 15 residues in the CDR3. The germline CDR1 and CDR2 sequences are SQVTM and ANQGSEA.

The chain recombines TRBV4-2 with TRBJ1-5; 9 bases are shared with TRBD1. V was clipped by 1 base and J by 0 bases; unmatched bases: 4. The germline gives CDR1 LGHNA, CDR2 YNFKEQ. The CDR3 runs 17 residues. This CDR3 reads CASSQGDRADSNQPQHF. The CDR3 bases are TGTGCCAGCAGCCAAGGGGACAGGGCGGATAGCAATCAGCCCCAGCATTTT.

This rearrangement joins TRBV15 to TRBJ2-1; 9 bases fit TRBD2. Losses at the gene ends were 0 bases for V and 6 bases for J; bases not matched to a gene: 6. The germline CDR1 and CDR2 sequences are LNHNV and YYDKDF (reference sequence). The CDR3 has 16 residues. CDR3 region: CATSRDRLAAFNEQFF. The CDR3 DNA is TGTGCCACCAGCAGAGACCGACTAGCGGCCTTCAATGAGCAGTTCTTC.

The chain employs TRBV6-4 and TRBJ2-1; D is uncertain. The germline gives CDR1 MRHNA, CDR2 SNTAGT. V dropped 0 bases and J dropped 7 bases, with 16 bases sitting between them. The length of the CDR3 is 16 residues. The CDR3 DNA reads TGTGCCAGCAGTGACTCAACCCGTACTCCTTATAATGAGCAGTTCTTC. Residues: CASSDSTRTPYNEQFF.

The chain joins TRBV27 to TRBJ1-5, with a possible D match to TRBD1 (6 bases). This CDR3 comprises 15 residues. V lost 6 bases and J 1 base, leaving 13 bases between the germline ends. The V gene's germline CDR1 is MNHEY and CDR2 SMNVEV (reference sequence). As DNA, the CDR3 is TGTGCCAGCAGAACCCAGGGGATGAGCAATCAGCCCCAGCATTTT. Translated, it gives CASRTQGMSNQPQHF.

This clone was recorded once. The CDR3 region is CASSLREESPLHF. The CDR3 DNA sequence: TGTGCCAGCAGTTTGAGGGAAGAATCACCCCTCCACTTT. The chain couples TRBV12-3 or TRBV12-4 to TRBJ1-6; D remains unclear. This CDR3 has 13 residues. V lost 3 bases to trimming and J lost 10 bases, with 10 bases between them.

The chain joins TRBV11-2 to TRBJ2-7, with TRBD2 matching over 9 bases. Germline CDR1 SGHAT, CDR2 FQNNGV. V lost 1 base and J lost 0; bases outside the gene matches: 1. CDR3 length: 15 amino acids. CDR3 protein: CASSLGSGSSYEQYF. Here the CDR3 DNA reads TGTGCCAGCAGCTTAGGTAGCGGGAGCTCCTACGAGCAGTACTTC.

The chain combines TRBV27 with TRBJ1-1; D is possibly TRBD1 (6 bases). Trimming took 5 bases from V and 0 from J, leaving 19 bases between them. The length of the CDR3 is 17 residues. Germline CDR1 is MNHEY and CDR2 is SMNVEV (reference sequence). The CDR3 spells CASSPLYLTGMNTEAFF. As DNA, the CDR3 is TGTGCCAGCAGTCCCCTATATCTCACAGGGATGAACACTGAAGCTTTCTTT.

The table lists this clone with a few counts. This chain uses TRBV19 with TRBJ1-1, with 7 bases matching TRBD1. The CDR3 spans 14 residues. Germline CDR1 reads LNHDA; CDR2 reads SQIVND (reference sequence). V was pared by 8 bases and J by 1 base, with 7 bases of the junction left unmatched. CDR3 in DNA: TGTGCCAGTCTCTTCACAGGGGCGAACACTGAAGCTTTCTTT. It is translated as CASLFTGANTEAFF.

J is TRBJ1-2 and V is TRBV6-1, with 9 positions matching TRBD1. The V gene's germline CDR1 is MNHNS and CDR2 SASEGT. This CDR3 region has 15 residues. V dropped 1 base and J dropped 4; count of bases not matched to a gene: 4. Here the CDR3 DNA reads TGTGCCAGCAGTGAAGTTAGGGGACAGGGCTATGGCTACACCTTC. It is translated as CASSEVRGQGYGYTF.